This TCR beta chain was observed in a study of blood T cell repertoires in COVID-19. Original handling: Estimates of nucleated cell counts were drawn from the amplification of reference gene primers. TCRdb's copy holds only in-frame clones and misses some; the assay was immunoSEQ multiplex PCR. V, J and clone size reflect that table, while D and trimming were determined from the DNA. The sample lists around 180,000 clones; around 82% were seen once. CDR1 is SEHNR and CDR2 is FQNEAQ in the germline V gene (reference sequence). CDR3 size: 14 residues. V lost 5 bases to trimming and J lost 6 bases, with 13 bases between them.

The clonotype originates from an elderly woman with active or convalescent COVID-19. The sequenced sample consisted of peripheral blood. The rearrangement links TRBV7-9 to TRBJ1-4; a possible D gene is TRBD1 (6 bases). The chain's CDR3 is CASSPGQPYEKLFF. CDR3 coding DNA: TGTGCCAGCAGCCCCGGACAGCCTTATGAAAAACTGTTTTTT.